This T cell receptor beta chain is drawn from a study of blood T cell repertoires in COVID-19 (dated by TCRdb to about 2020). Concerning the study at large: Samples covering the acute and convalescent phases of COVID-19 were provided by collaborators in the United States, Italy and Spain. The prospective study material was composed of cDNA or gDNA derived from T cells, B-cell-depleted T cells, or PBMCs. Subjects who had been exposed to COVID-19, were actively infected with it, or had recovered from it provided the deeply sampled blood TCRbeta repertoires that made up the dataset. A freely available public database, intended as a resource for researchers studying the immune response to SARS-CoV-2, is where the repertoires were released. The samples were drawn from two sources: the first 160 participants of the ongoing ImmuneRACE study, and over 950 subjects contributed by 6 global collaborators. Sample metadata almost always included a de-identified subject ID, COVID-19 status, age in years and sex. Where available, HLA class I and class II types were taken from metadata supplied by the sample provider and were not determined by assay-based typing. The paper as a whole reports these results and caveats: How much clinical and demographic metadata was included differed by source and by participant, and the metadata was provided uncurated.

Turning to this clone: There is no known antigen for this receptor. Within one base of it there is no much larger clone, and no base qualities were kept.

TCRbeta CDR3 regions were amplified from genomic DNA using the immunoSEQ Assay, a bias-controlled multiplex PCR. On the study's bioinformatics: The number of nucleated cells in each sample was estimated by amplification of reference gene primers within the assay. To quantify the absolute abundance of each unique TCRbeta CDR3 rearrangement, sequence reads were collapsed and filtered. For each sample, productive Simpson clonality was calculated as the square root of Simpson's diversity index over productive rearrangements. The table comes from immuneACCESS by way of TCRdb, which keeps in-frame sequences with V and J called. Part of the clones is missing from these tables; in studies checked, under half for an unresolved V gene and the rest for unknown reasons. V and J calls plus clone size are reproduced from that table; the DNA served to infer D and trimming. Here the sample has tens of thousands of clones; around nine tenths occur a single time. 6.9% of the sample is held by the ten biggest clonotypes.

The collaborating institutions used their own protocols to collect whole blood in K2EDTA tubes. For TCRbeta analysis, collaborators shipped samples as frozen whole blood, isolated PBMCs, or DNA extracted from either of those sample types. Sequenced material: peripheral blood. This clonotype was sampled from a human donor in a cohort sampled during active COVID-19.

CDR3 loop: CASSHDRTSTDTQYF. The bases read TGTGCCAGCAGTCACGACAGAACTAGCACAGATACGCAGTATTTT. The V gene is TRBV6-5 and the J gene is TRBJ2-3; perhaps TRBD1 is the D gene, with 5 bases matching. From cysteine to phenylalanine, the CDR3 is 15 amino acids long. The sequence is cut down to CDR3 DNA, 45 bases in frame from base 1. The germline V gene sets CDR1 to MNHEY and CDR2 to SVGAGI. Trimming removed 5 bases from V and 0 bases from J, leaving 12 bases between the germline ends.